The 6 T cell receptor beta chains below were found in one sample sequenced in a study of blood T cells in healthy people across ages. Primers used in a second PCR of roughly 6 to 12 cycles were a sample-barcoded 5' primer and a J-beta primer mix. TCRdb fed the 5' RACE reads into MiXCR, producing one record per CDR3 protein. The table lists 1.4 million to 1.5 million distinct CDR3 sequences, 40% to 50% of them singletons, with approximately 7.9% in the top ten. The sequencing input was blood. These receptors all come from a woman younger than 35 in good health.

This clonotype was seen once. V gene TRBV28 combines with J gene TRBJ2-3; D gene uncertain. The germline V gene has CDR1 MDHEN and CDR2 SYDVKM. The CDR3 loop spans 14 amino acids. Trimming removed 5 bases from V and 6 bases from J, with 15 bases in between. The CDR3 loop is CASSALRTGDTQYF. The CDR3 DNA reads TGTGCCAGCAGTGCCCTAAGGACGGGCGATACGCAGTATTTT.

V gene TRBV7-9 combines with J gene TRBJ1-2, with a possible D match to TRBD1 (5 bases). The CDR3 length is 18 residues. Trimming took off 0 bases at V and 4 bases at J, with 21 bases between the two ends. CDR1 SEHNR and CDR2 FQNEAQ come from the germline V gene (reference sequence). CDR3 protein: CASSLAHPGGRGGYGYTF. CDR3 nucleotides: TGTGCCAGCAGCTTAGCCCACCCCGGGGGACGAGGCGGCTATGGCTACACCTTC. The full variable domain, its missing parts supplied by reference TRBV7-9 and TRBJ1-2, is DTGVSQNPRHKITKRGQNVTFRCDPISEHNRLYWYRQTLGQGPEFLTYFQNEAQLEKSRLLSDRFSAERPKGSFSTLEIQRTEQGDSAMYLCASSLAHPGGRGGYGYTFGSGTRLTVV.

The chain couples TRBV6-5 to TRBJ1-4; 10 positions agree with TRBD1. CDR1 and CDR2 (germline): MNHEY, SVGAGI. The CDR3 runs to 14 residues. Trimming cost V 5 bases and J 8 bases; bases outside gene matches: 5. The CDR3 sequence is CASSLGTGVEKLFF. The CDR3 nucleotides are TGTGCCAGCAGTCTCGGGACAGGGGTCGAAAAACTGTTTTTT.

This chain uses TRBV12-3 or TRBV12-4 with TRBJ2-1; 7 bases are shared with TRBD1. This CDR3 contains 13 residues. The ends lost 5 bases at V and 6 bases at J; junction bases unmatched: 4. The CDR3 sequence is CASSPTGFNEQFF. CDR3 DNA sequence: TGTGCCAGCAGTCCGACAGGGTTCAATGAGCAGTTCTTC.

The chain combines TRBV29-1 with TRBJ1-1, with 7 bases aligning to TRBD1. This CDR3 is built from 10 residues. Trimming removed 7 bases from V and 8 bases from J; junction bases left unmatched: 4. Germline-derived CDR1 and CDR2 are SQVTM and ANQGSEA. For the CDR3, the DNA is TGCAGCGCCGCCAGGGGGGAAGCTTTCTTT. The encoded protein is CSAARGEAFF.

The rearrangement uses TRBV12-3 or TRBV12-4 and TRBJ2-5, with 8 bases fitting TRBD2. Germline trimming cut 6 bases from V and 11 bases from J; bases unmatched to any gene: 8. The CDR3 extends over 12 amino acids. Here the CDR3 DNA reads TGTGCCAGCAGGGGACTAGGCAATGAGCAGTACTTC. Amino acids: CASRGLGNEQYF.